The source of this T cell receptor beta chain is a study of OX40 agonist ivuxolimab in advanced cancers. Clones were sequenced by immunoSEQ multiplex PCR, and TCRdb holds only the in-frame ones, with some missing. The sample includes about 69,000 clones, approximately 80% of them seen just once. CDR1 and CDR2 from the germline V gene are LNHDA and SQIVND (reference sequence). The CDR3 covers 12 residues. V shed 5 bases and J shed 6 bases, with 8 bases lying between them. This chain connects TRBV19 to TRBJ1-5; TRBD1 is a possible D gene (5 bases). The sequenced sample was CD4+ or CD8+ T cells sorted from blood, obtained in a trial of the OX40 agonist ivuxolimab. The TCR originated in an adult with an advanced solid tumor such as melanoma, head and neck, liver or kidney cancer. CDR3: CASSQGSQPQHF. CDR3 sequence (DNA): TGTGCCAGTAGTCAGGGTAGTCAGCCCCAGCATTTT.